Each of the 15 T cell receptor beta chains below was sequenced from the same sample in a study of blood T cell repertoires in COVID-19. Libraries were prepared by immunoSEQ multiplex PCR; TCRdb keeps only in-frame clonotypes and omits some of them. The table shows 55,000 to 80,000 clones, with approximately 85% occurring only once. Sequenced material: peripheral blood. The receptor set was obtained from a human donor in a cohort sampled during active COVID-19.

The DNA of the CDR3 is TGTGCCAGCAGCACAAAGCAGGGGGCGTCGTACGAGCAGTACTTC. It encodes CASSTKQGASYEQYF. This chain links TRBV5-4 with TRBJ2-7, with TRBD1 matching over 8 bases. The CDR3 contains 15 residues. Germline CDR1 reads SGHNT; CDR2 reads YYREEE (reference sequence). J was trimmed by 4 bases and V by 4 bases; bases with no gene match: 10.

The chain joins TRBV7-2 to TRBJ2-5; 9 nucleotides match TRBD2. With 5 bases clipped from V and 6 bases from J, the junction kept 13 bases outside the gene matches. The CDR3 loop spans 16 amino acids. CDR1 SGHTA and CDR2 FQGNSA come from the germline V gene. The CDR3 sequence: CASSPTGGGGAKTQYF. The CDR3 DNA reads TGTGCCAGCAGCCCCACGGGTGGCGGGGGGGCAAAGACCCAGTACTTC.

The V call is TRBV18, the J call TRBJ2-6; no clear D. The germline V gene has CDR1 KGHSH and CDR2 LQKENI. The V end was cut by 2 bases, the J end by 0 bases, with 11 bases between. This CDR3 contains 17 residues. The CDR3 DNA is TGTGCCAGCTCACCAAGACATATAAGCTCTGGGGCCAACGTCCTGACTTTC. Translating it yields CASSPRHISSGANVLTF.

The chain combines TRBV2 with TRBJ2-3, with D possibly being TRBD1 (5 bases). The CDR3 consists of 14 residues. Between the trimmed V and J ends, which lost 6 bases and 6 bases, there was a span of 16 bases. Germline CDR1 reads SNHLY; CDR2 reads FYNNEI. CDR3 bases: TGTGCCAGCAGACGGTCAGACAAGGGGGATACGCAGTATTTT. Amino acids: CASRRSDKGDTQYF.

This clone was seen once. The genes are TRBV5-1 and TRBJ2-3; TRBD1 aligns across 7 bases. V shed 5 bases, J shed 3 bases, and the junction held 3 bases outside the gene matches. Germline-derived CDR1 and CDR2 are SGHRS and YFSETQ. The CDR3 runs to 13 residues. CDR3 amino acids: CASSTTGTDTQYF. The CDR3 DNA reads as TGCGCCAGCAGTACGACAGGGACAGATACGCAGTATTTT.

A few counts support this clone. V is TRBV27 and J is TRBJ2-7; D gene ambiguous. The CDR3 covers 12 residues. Germline assignment: CDR1 MNHEY and CDR2 SMNVEV (reference sequence). V lost 4 bases to trimming and J lost 6 bases, with 10 bases between them. The CDR3 is CASSSYSTEQYF. CDR3 nucleotide sequence: TGTGCCAGCAGTTCGTACAGTACCGAGCAGTACTTC.

The chain uses TRBV5-4 and TRBJ2-3; D not resolved. This CDR3 comprises 14 residues. The V end was cut by 1 base, the J end by 1 base, with 7 bases between. Germline V gives CDR1 SGHNT, CDR2 YYREEE (reference sequence). The CDR3 DNA is TGTGCCAGCAGCTTGCTAGTGGGCACAGATACGCAGTATTTT. Encoded protein: CASSLLVGTDTQYF.

This sequence joins TRBV12-3 or TRBV12-4 and TRBJ2-2; no firm D call. This CDR3 is 13 amino acids long. V was clipped by 6 bases and J by 2 bases, with 7 bases between them. Here the CDR3 reads CASRRKNTGELFF. The CDR3 nucleotides read TGTGCCAGCAGGAGAAAAAACACCGGGGAGCTGTTTTTT.

The chain joins TRBV5-1 to TRBJ2-5; a possible D gene is TRBD1 (6 bases). The CDR3 totals 15 residues. V was trimmed by 2 bases and J by 1 base, leaving 12 bases between them. CDR1 and CDR2 (germline): SGHRS, YFSETQ. CDR3 amino acids: CASSLLTGFQETQYF. CDR3 coding DNA: TGCGCCAGCAGCTTACTGACAGGTTTCCAAGAGACCCAGTACTTC.

J is TRBJ1-2 and V is TRBV5-1; TRBD1 aligns across 8 bases. From germline, CDR1 is SGHRS and CDR2 YFSETQ. With 3 bases clipped from V and 8 bases from J, the junction kept 9 bases outside the gene matches. CDR3 length equals 14 residues. CDR3 protein: CASSSDGQGAGYTF. DNA for the CDR3: TGCGCCAGCAGCTCGGATGGACAGGGTGCCGGCTACACCTTC.

The chain combines TRBV7-2 with TRBJ2-3; TRBD2 matches at 7 bases. CDR1 SGHTA and CDR2 FQGNSA come from the germline V gene. This CDR3 comprises 13 residues. V lost 7 bases, J lost 5 bases, and 6 bases stayed unmatched. The CDR3 DNA sequence: TGTGCCAGCACGGGGGGTGGTGAAGATACGCAGTATTTT. Encoded protein: CASTGGGEDTQYF.

The rearrangement uses TRBV20-1 and TRBJ2-1; 14 bases agree with TRBD2. This CDR3 comprises 14 residues. Germline assignment: CDR1 DFQATT and CDR2 SNEGSKA (reference sequence). V trimming: 3 bases; J trimming: 9 bases; junction bases outside the gene matches: 4. The CDR3 is CSASRLAGGGEQFF. For the CDR3, the DNA is TGCAGTGCTAGTCGACTAGCGGGGGGGGGTGAGCAGTTCTTC.

V usage is TRBV5-1 and J usage is TRBJ2-2; 10 bases line up with TRBD2. V gave up 4 bases and J gave up 4 bases; unmatched junction bases: 7. The CDR3 consists of 16 residues. Per germline, CDR1 SGHRS and CDR2 YFSETQ. The CDR3 region is CASSPYSGGSTGELFF. The DNA of the CDR3 is TGCGCCAGCAGCCCATATAGCGGGGGGTCCACCGGGGAGCTGTTTTTT.

V usage is TRBV4-1 and J usage is TRBJ2-7, with D perhaps matching TRBD1 (6 bases). V shed 2 bases and J shed 7 bases, with 21 bases lying between them. The germline V gene has CDR1 MGHRA and CDR2 YSYEKL. The CDR3 is 16 residues long. This CDR3 is CASSQLTGMKDGEQYF. CDR3 nucleotide sequence: TGCGCCAGCAGCCAACTTACAGGGATGAAAGACGGGGAGCAGTACTTC.

The genes are TRBV20-1 and TRBJ2-5; 11 bases agree with TRBD2. The J segment lost 8 bases and the V segment lost 3 bases, leaving 14 bases of the junction unmatched. The length of the CDR3 is 16 residues. Germline V CDR1 and CDR2: DFQATT, SNEGSKA (reference sequence). In DNA form, the CDR3 reads TGCAGTGCTAGTCGGGCTAGCGGGGGGTCCCCAGGAACCCAGTACTTC. It yields the protein CSASRASGGSPGTQYF.